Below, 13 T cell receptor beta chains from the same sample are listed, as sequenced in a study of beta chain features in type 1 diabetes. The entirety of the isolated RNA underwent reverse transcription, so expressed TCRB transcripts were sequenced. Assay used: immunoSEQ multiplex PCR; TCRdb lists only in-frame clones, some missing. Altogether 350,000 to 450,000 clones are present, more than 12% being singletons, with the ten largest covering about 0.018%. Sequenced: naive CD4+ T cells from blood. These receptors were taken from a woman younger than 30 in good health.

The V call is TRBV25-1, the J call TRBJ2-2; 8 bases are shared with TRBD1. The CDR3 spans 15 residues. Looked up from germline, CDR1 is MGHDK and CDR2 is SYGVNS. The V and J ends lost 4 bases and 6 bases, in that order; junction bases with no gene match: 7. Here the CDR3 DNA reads TGTGCCAGCAGTGTTGACAGGGGACTCGCCGGGGAGCTGTTTTTT. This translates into CASSVDRGLAGELFF.

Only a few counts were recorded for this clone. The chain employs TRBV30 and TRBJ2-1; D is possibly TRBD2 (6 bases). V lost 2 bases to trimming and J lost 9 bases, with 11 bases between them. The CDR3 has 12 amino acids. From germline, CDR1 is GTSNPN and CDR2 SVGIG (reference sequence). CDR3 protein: CAWSRDSAEQFF. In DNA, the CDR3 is TGTGCCTGGAGTCGGGACTCGGCTGAGCAGTTCTTC.

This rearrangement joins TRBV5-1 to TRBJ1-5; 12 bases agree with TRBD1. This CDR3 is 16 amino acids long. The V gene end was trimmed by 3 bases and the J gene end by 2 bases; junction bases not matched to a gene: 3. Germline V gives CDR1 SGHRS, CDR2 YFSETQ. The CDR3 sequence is CASSWDRGLRNQPQHF. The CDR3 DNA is TGCGCCAGCAGCTGGGACAGGGGGCTTCGCAATCAGCCCCAGCATTTT.

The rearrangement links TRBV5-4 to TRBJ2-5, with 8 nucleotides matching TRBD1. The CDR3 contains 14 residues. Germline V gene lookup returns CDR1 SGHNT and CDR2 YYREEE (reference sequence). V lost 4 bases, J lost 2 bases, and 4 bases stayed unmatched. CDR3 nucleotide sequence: TGTGCCAGCAGCCCGGGACAGGCACAAGAGACCCAGTACTTC. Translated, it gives CASSPGQAQETQYF.

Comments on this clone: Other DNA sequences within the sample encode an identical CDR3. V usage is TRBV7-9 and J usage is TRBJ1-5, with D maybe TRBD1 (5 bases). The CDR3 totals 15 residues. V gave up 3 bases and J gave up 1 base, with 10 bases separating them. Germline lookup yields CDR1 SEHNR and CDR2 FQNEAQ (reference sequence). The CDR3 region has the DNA TGTGCCAGCAGCTTGGCGGCAGGGAGCAATCAGCCCCAGCATTTT. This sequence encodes CASSLAAGSNQPQHF.

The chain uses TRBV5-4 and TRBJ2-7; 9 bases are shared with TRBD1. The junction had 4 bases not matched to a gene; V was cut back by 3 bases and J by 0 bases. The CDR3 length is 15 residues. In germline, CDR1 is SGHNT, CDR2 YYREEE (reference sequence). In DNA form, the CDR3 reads TGTGCCAGCAGCTCGGACAGGGGCCACTCCTACGAGCAGTACTTC. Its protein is CASSSDRGHSYEQYF.

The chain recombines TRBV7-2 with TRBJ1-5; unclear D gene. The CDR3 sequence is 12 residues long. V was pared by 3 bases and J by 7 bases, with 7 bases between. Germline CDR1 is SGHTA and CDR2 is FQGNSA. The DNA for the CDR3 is TGTGCCAGCAGCTTCAGTGCACAGCCCCAGCATTTT. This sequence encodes CASSFSAQPQHF.

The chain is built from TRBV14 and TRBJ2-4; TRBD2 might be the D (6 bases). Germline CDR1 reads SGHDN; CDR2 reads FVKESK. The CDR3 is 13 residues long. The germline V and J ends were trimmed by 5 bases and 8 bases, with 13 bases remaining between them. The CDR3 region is CASSAGTGDIQYF. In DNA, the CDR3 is TGTGCCAGCAGCGCGGGTACGGGGGACATTCAGTACTTC.

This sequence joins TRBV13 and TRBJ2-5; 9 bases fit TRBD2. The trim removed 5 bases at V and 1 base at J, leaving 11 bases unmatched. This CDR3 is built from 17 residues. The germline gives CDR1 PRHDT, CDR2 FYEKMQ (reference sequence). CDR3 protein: CASSPGPSGVFQETQYF. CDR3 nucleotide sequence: TGTGCCAGCAGCCCGGGCCCTAGCGGGGTATTCCAAGAGACCCAGTACTTC.

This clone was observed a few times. As DNA, the CDR3 is TGTGCCAGCAGTTCCGGGACAAACTATGGCTACACCTTC. Protein: CASSSGTNYGYTF. The chain carries TRBV28 and TRBJ1-2; TRBD1 might be the D (6 bases). There are 13 residues in the CDR3. The V end lost 4 bases, the J end lost 2 bases, and 8 bases lay between the germline ends. CDR1 and CDR2 (germline): MDHEN, SYDVKM.

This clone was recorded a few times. CDR3 sequence (DNA): TGTGCCACCAGCAGAGACCAGGGGGATTGGACTGAAGCTTTCTTT. Its protein is CATSRDQGDWTEAFF. This sequence joins TRBV15 and TRBJ1-1, with 7 bases aligning to TRBD1. Germline V gives CDR1 LNHNV, CDR2 YYDKDF (reference sequence). Trimming at V came to 0 bases and at J to 5 bases, leaving 6 bases not matched to a gene. The CDR3 contains 15 residues. The full variable domain, completed using reference TRBV15 and TRBJ1-1, is DAMVIQNPRYQVTQFGKPVTLSCSQTLNHNVMYWYQQKSSQAPKLLFHYYDKDFNNEADTPDNFQSRRPNTSFCFLDIRSPGLGDTAMYLCATSRDQGDWTEAFFGQGTRLTVV.

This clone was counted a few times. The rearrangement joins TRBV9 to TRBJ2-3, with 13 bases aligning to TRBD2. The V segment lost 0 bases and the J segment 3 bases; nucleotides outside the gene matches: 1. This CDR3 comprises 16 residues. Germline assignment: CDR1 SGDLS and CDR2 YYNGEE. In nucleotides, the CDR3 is TGTGCCAGCAGCGTAGAACTAGCGGGAGGGACAGATACGCAGTATTTT. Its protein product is CASSVELAGGTDTQYF. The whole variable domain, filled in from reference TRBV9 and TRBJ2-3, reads DSGVTQTPKHLITATGQRVTLRCSPRSGDLSVYWYQQSLDQGLQFLIQYYNGEERAKGNILERFSAQQFPDLHSELNLSSLELGDSALYFCASSVELAGGTDTQYFGPGTRLTVL.

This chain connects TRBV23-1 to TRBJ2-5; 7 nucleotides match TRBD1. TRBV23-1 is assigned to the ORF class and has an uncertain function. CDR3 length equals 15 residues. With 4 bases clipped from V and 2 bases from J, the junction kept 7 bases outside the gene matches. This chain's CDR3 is CASSLTGVWQETQYF. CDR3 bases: TGCGCCAGCAGTCTAACAGGGGTCTGGCAAGAGACCCAGTACTTC.